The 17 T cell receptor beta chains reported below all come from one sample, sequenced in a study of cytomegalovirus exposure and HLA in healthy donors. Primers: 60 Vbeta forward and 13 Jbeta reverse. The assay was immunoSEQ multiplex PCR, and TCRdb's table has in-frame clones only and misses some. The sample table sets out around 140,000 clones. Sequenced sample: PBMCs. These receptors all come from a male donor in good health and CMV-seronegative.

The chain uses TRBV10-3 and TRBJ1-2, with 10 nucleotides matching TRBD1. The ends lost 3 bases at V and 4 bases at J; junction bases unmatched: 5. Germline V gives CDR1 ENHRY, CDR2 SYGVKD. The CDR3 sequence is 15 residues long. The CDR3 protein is CAISDPTGGAYGYTF. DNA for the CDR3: TGTGCCATCAGTGACCCGACAGGGGGCGCCTATGGCTACACCTTC.

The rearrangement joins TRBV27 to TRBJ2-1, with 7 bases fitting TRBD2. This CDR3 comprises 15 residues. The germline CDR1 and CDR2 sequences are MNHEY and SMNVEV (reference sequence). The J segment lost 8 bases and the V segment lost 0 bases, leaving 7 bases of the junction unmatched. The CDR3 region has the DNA TGTGCCAGCAGTTTATCGGCTTGGGGGAGGGATGAGCAGTTCTTC. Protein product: CASSLSAWGRDEQFF.

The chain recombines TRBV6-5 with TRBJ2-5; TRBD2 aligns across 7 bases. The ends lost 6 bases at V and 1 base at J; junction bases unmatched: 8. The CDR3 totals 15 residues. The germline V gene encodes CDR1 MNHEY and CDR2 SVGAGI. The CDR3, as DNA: TGTGCCAGCAGCGACCGGCCGGGGGGCCAAGAGACCCAGTACTTC. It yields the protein CASSDRPGGQETQYF.

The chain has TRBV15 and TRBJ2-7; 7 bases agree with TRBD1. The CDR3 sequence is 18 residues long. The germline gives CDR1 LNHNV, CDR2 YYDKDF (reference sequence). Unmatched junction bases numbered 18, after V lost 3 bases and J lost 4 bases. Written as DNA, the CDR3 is TGTGCCACCAGCAGTACCTCTGGACAGGCCAATTTTCCTTACGAGCAGTACTTC. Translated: CATSSTSGQANFPYEQYF.

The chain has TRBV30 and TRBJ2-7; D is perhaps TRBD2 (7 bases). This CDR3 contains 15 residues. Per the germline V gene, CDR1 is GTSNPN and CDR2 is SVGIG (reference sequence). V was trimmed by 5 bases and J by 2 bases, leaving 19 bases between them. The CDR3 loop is CAWALGGGRAYEQYF. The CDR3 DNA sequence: TGTGCCTGGGCTCTAGGGGGGGGCCGGGCCTACGAGCAGTACTTC.

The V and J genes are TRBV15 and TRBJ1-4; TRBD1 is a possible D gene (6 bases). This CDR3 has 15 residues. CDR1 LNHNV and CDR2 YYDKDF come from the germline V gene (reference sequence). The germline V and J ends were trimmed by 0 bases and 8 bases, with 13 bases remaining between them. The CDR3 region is CATSREGGGEEKLFF. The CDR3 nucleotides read TGTGCCACCAGCAGAGAAGGGGGGGGTGAGGAAAAACTGTTTTTT.

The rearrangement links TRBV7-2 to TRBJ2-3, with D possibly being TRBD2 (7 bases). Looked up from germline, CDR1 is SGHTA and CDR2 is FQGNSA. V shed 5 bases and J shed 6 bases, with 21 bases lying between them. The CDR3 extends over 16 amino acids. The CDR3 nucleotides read TGTGCCAGCAGCCACGGGGGCGGGGCGGGGGCGGATACGCAGTATTTT. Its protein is CASSHGGGAGADTQYF.

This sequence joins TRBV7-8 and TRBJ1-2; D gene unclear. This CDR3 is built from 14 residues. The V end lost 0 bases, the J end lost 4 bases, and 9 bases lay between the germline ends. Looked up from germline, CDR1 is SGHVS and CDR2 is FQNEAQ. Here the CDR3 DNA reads TGTGCCAGCAGCTTAGCTCCAGGCGTCTATGGCTACACCTTC. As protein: CASSLAPGVYGYTF. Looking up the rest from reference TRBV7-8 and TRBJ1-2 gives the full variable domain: GAGVSQSPRYKVAKRGQDVALRCDPISGHVSLFWYQQALGQGPEFLTYFQNEAQLDKSGLPSDRFFAERPEGSVSTLKIQRTQQEDSAVYLCASSLAPGVYGYTFGSGTRLTVV.

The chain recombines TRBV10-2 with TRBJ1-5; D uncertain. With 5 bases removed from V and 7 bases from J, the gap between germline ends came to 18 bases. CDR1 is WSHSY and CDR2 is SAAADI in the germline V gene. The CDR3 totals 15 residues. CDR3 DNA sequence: TGCGCCAGCAGTTCCCCCGAGGAGGGAAGGCAGCCCCAGCATTTT. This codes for CASSSPEEGRQPQHF.

CDR3 in DNA: TGCGCCAGCAGCCAAGATCTAGCGGTCCTGAACGAGCAGTACTTC. Protein sequence: CASSQDLAVLNEQYF. V usage is TRBV4-1 and J usage is TRBJ2-7, with 7 bases matching TRBD2. This CDR3 contains 15 residues. J was trimmed by 5 bases and V by 0 bases; bases with no gene match: 7. Per germline, CDR1 MGHRA and CDR2 YSYEKL.

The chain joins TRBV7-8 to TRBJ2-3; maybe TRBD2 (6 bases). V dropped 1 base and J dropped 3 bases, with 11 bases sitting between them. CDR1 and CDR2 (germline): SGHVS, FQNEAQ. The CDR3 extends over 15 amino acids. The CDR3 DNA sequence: TGTGCCAGCAGCTTAGTATCCGGGGGTACAGATACGCAGTATTTT. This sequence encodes CASSLVSGGTDTQYF.

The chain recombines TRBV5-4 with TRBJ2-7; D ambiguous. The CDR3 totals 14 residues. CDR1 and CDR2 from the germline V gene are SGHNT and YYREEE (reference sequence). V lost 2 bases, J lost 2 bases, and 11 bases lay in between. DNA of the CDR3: TGTGCCAGCAGCTTAGGTGGGCTCCCCTACGAGCAGTACTTC. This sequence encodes CASSLGGLPYEQYF.

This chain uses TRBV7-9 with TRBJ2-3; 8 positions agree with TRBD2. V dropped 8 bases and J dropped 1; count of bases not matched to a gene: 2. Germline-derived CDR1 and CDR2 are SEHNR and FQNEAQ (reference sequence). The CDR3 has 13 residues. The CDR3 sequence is CASPGGRTDTQYF. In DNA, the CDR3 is TGTGCCAGCCCGGGGGGGCGCACAGATACGCAGTATTTT.

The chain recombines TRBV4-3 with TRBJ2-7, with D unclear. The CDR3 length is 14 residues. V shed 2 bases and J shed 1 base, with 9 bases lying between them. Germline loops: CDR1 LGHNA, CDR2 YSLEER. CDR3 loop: CASSQRVNSYEQYF. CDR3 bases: TGCGCCAGCAGCCAACGAGTAAATTCCTACGAGCAGTACTTC.

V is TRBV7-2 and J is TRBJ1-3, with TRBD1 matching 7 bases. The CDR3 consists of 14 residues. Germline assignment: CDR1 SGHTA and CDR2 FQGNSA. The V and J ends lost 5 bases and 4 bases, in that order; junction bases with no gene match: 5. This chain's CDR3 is CASSDRAFGNTIYF. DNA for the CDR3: TGTGCCAGCAGCGACAGGGCTTTCGGAAACACCATATATTTT.

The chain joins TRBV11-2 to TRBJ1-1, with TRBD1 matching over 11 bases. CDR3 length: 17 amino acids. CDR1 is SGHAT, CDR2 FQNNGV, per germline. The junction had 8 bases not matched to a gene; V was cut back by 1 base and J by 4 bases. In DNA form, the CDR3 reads TGTGCCAGCAGCTTAGTCTTTTTGGGACAGGGGGGCACTGAAGCTTTCTTT. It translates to CASSLVFLGQGGTEAFF. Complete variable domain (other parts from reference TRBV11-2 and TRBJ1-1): EAGVAQSPRYKIIEKRQSVAFWCNPISGHATLYWYQQILGQGPKLLIQFQNNGVVDDSQLPKDRFSAERLKGVDSTLKIQPAKLEDSAVYLCASSLVFLGQGGTEAFFGQGTRLTVV.

The CDR3 reads CASSSRGGSGANVLTF. In nucleotides, the CDR3 is TGTGCCAGCAGCTCTAGGGGGGGCTCTGGGGCCAACGTCCTGACTTTC. The chain joins TRBV9 to TRBJ2-6, with a possible D match to TRBD2 (7 bases). CDR3 size: 16 residues. V was trimmed by 4 bases and J by 0 bases, leaving 11 bases between them. The germline CDR1 and CDR2 sequences are SGDLS and YYNGEE.